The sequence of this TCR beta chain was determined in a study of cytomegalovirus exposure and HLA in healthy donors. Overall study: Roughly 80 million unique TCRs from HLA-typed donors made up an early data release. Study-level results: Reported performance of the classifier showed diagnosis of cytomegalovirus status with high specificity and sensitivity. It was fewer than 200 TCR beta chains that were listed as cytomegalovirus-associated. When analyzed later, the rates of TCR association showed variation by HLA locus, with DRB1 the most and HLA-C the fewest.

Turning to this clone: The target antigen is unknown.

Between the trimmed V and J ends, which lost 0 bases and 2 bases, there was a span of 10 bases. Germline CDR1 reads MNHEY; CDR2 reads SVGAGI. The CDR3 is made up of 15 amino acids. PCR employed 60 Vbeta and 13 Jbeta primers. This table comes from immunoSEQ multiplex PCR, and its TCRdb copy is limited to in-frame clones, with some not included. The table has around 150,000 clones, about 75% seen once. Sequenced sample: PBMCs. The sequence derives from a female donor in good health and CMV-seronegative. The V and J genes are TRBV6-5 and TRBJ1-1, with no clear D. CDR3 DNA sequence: TGTGCCAGCAGTTACTCGAACAGAATTAACACTGAAGCTTTCTTT. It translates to CASSYSNRINTEAFF.